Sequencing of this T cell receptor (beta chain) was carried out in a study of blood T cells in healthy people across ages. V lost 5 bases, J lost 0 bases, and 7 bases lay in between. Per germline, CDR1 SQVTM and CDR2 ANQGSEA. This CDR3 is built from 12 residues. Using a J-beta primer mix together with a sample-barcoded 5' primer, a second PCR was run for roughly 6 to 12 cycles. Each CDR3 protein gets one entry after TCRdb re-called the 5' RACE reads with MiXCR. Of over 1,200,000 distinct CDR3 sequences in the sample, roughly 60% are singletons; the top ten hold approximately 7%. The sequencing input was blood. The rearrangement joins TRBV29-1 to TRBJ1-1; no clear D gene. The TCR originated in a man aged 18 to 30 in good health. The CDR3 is CSVTTLNTEAFF. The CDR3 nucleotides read TGCAGCGTTACGACCCTGAACACTGAAGCTTTCTTT. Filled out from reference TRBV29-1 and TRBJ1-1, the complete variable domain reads SAVISQKPSRDICQRGTSLTIQCQVDSQVTMMFWYRQQPGQSLTLIATANQGSEATYESGFVIDKFPISRPNLTFSTLTVSNMSPEDSSIYLCSVTTLNTEAFFGQGTRLTVV.